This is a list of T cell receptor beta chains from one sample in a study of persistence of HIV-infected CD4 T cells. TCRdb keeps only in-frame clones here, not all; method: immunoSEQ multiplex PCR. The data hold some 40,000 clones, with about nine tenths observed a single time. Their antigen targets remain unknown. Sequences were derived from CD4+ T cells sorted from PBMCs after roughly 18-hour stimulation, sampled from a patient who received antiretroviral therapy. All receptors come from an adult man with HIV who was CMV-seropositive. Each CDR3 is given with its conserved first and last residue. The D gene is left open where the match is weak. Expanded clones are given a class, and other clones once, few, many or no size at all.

TGTGCCAGCCTACAGGGGGGAAAAAACATTCAGTACTTC | CASLQGGKNIQYF | NA | TRBJ2-4 | TRBV2 | TRBD1
TGTGCCAGCAGCTTTTTGACGCAGGGGTCCCATGGCTACACCTTC | CASSFLTQGSHGYTF | NA | TRBJ1-2 | TRBV7-8 | NA
TGTGCCAGCAAGGAGGGGGTCGACGAGCAGTACTTC | CASKEGVDEQYF | NA | TRBJ2-7 | TRBV6-4 | NA
TGTGCCAGCAGCCAGTCCTACGAGCAGTACTTC | CASSQSYEQYF | NA | TRBJ2-7 | TRBV5-8 | NA
TGTGCCAGCAGCGAAGGTCGTCTGCCAGGAAAAACCGGGGAGCTGTTTTTT | CASSEGRLPGKTGELFF | NA | TRBJ2-2 | TRBV2 | NA
TGTGCCAGTAGCTACCTCGGACAGCCCCAGCATTTT | CASSYLGQPQHF | few | TRBJ1-5 | TRBV19 | NA
TGTGCCAGCAGCCTCGGGGCGGGGGGGCAATTAACAGATACGCAGTATTTT | CASSLGAGGQLTDTQYF | NA | TRBJ2-3 | TRBV28 | TRBD2
TGTGCCAGCAGCACCGGGATGTCCTACGAGCAGTACTTC | CASSTGMSYEQYF | NA | TRBJ2-7 | TRBV7-2 | NA
TGTGCCAGCAGCAAATGGTCTAGCGGGGGCATCTACGAGCAGTACTTC | CASSKWSSGGIYEQYF | NA | TRBJ2-7 | TRBV3-1/TRBV3-2 | TRBD2
TGTGCCAGCAGTTCCGTCGACGGGTGGGGCTACGAGCAGTACTTC | CASSSVDGWGYEQYF | NA | TRBJ2-7 | TRBV6-5 | NA
TGTGCCAGCAGTGGGCGTCAGTCTTCCTACGAGCAGTACTTC | CASSGRQSSYEQYF | NA | TRBJ2-7 | TRBV2 | NA
TGTGCCAGCAGCCAAGGGACAGCCCCGAACACTGAAGCTTTCTTT | CASSQGTAPNTEAFF | NA | TRBJ1-1 | TRBV5-5 | TRBD1
TGCGCCAGCAGACCGGGGACCCCCCTTGGCACTGAAGCTTTCTTT | CASRPGTPLGTEAFF | NA | TRBJ1-1 | TRBV5-1 | NA
TGTGCCAGCAGCTTACGCGAGTTCTCTGGAAACACCATATATTTT | CASSLREFSGNTIYF | once | TRBJ1-3 | TRBV7-2 | NA
TGTGCCAGCAGCCTCCGGACTAGCGGGGGACCAGATACGCAGTATTTT | CASSLRTSGGPDTQYF | NA | TRBJ2-3 | TRBV9 | TRBD2
TGTGCCAGCTCACCAGGGACCCTTAATTCACCCCTCCACTTT | CASSPGTLNSPLHF | once | TRBJ1-6 | TRBV18 | NA
TGCGCCAGCAGCCCGGGCCCCCCTAACTATGGCTACACCTTC | CASSPGPPNYGYTF | NA | TRBJ1-2 | TRBV5-1 | NA
TGCGCCAGCAGCTTTTTCCGGGACTACCAGGGCTACACCTTC | CASSFFRDYQGYTF | NA | TRBJ1-2 | TRBV5-1 | NA
TGTGCCAGCAGCCCTGACGACGACAGGGGGCAGGGCTACACCTTC | CASSPDDDRGQGYTF | NA | TRBJ1-2 | TRBV11-3 | TRBD1
TGTGCCAGCAGTGTTGAGTCCAGGACCCTCCACTTT | CASSVESRTLHF | once | TRBJ1-6 | TRBV2 | NA
TGTGCCAGCTCACCACCACGGGGAAATGAGCAGTTCTTC | CASSPPRGNEQFF | NA | TRBJ2-1 | TRBV18 | NA
TGTGCCTGCCTCACCAGGGGCCTCTATGGCTACACCTTC | CACLTRGLYGYTF | NA | TRBJ1-2 | TRBV30 | NA
TGTGCCAGCTCACCACTCTCAGATACCGAGCAGTACTTC | CASSPLSDTEQYF | NA | TRBJ2-7 | TRBV18 | NA
TGTGCCAGCAGTCATATCCCAGGAGAAGCTTTCTTT | CASSHIPGEAFF | NA | TRBJ1-1 | TRBV7-6 | NA
TGTGCCAGCAGGTCGGGACAGAGGAGCGGAGGCTACACCTTC | CASRSGQRSGGYTF | few | TRBJ1-2 | TRBV6-5 | TRBD1
TGTGCCAGCAGCTTAGACAGGGGAGGCGAAAAACTGTTTTTT | CASSLDRGGEKLFF | once | TRBJ1-4 | TRBV7-8 | TRBD1
TGTGCCAGTAGTAGGCCCGTACTAGCGGGGTCCACAGATACGCAGTATTTT | CASSRPVLAGSTDTQYF | once | TRBJ2-3 | TRBV19 | TRBD2
TGTGCCACCTCACGACAGGGGGCATTTACCGGGGAGCTGTTTTTT | CATSRQGAFTGELFF | NA | TRBJ2-2 | TRBV19 | TRBD1
TGCGCCAGCAGCCAAAATTTAATTGACGGACAGGCGGGCTACACCTTC | CASSQNLIDGQAGYTF | few | TRBJ1-2 | TRBV4-1 | TRBD1
TGCAGCGTTGAGCGGGGGTTCCCCTACGAGCAGTACTTC | CSVERGFPYEQYF | NA | TRBJ2-7 | TRBV29-1 | TRBD2
TGTGCCAGCTCACCGACTGACAGGGCGGGTAACACTGAAGCTTTCTTT | CASSPTDRAGNTEAFF | once | TRBJ1-1 | TRBV18 | TRBD1
TGTGCCAGCAGCCCATTCTCCGGAAACACCATATATTTT | CASSPFSGNTIYF | NA | TRBJ1-3 | TRBV3-1/TRBV3-2 | NA
TGTGCCAGTAGTCCTCTCGGCGTTGGACAGGGGACAGATACGCAGTATTTT | CASSPLGVGQGTDTQYF | NA | TRBJ2-3 | TRBV19 | TRBD1
TGCAGCGTTGGAACGGGGGGAGAGACCCAGTACTTC | CSVGTGGETQYF | few | TRBJ2-5 | TRBV29-1 | TRBD2
TGTGCCAGTAGTATAGATCGGGGGACCTCTAGGTCCTATGGCTACACCTTC | CASSIDRGTSRSYGYTF | NA | TRBJ1-2 | TRBV19 | NA
TGCAGTGCTAGTGGTCATACGTTTGGGGGGTTTAGCACAGATACGCAGTATTTT | CSASGHTFGGFSTDTQYF | NA | TRBJ2-3 | TRBV20-1 | NA
TGTGCCAGCAGCTTAGGCCAGAAGGGTTCACCCCTCCACTTT | CASSLGQKGSPLHF | NA | TRBJ1-6 | TRBV7-2 | NA
TGTGCCTGTAATCCTACTAAACAGGGTGGTTCACCCCTCCACTTT | CACNPTKQGGSPLHF | NA | TRBJ1-6 | TRBV30 | NA
TGTGCCAGCAGCAACCTAATGGGGCCCTACGAGCAGTACTTC | CASSNLMGPYEQYF | NA | TRBJ2-7 | TRBV7-3 | NA
TGCGCCAGCAGTGAAAGACCGCTAACGGCCCAGCATTTT | CASSERPLTAQHF | few | TRBJ1-5 | TRBV10-1 | NA
TGTGCCAGCAGCTTAACGAGGTTCAACACCGGGGAGCTGTTTTTT | CASSLTRFNTGELFF | NA | TRBJ2-2 | TRBV7-3 | NA
TGTGCCAGCAGTCGGACAGGGGGCAATCAGCCCCAGCATTTT | CASSRTGGNQPQHF | NA | TRBJ1-5 | TRBV6-5 | TRBD1
TGTGCCAGCAGTCTCGAGGGCGACAACACTGAAGCTTTCTTT | CASSLEGDNTEAFF | NA | TRBJ1-1 | TRBV7-8 | NA